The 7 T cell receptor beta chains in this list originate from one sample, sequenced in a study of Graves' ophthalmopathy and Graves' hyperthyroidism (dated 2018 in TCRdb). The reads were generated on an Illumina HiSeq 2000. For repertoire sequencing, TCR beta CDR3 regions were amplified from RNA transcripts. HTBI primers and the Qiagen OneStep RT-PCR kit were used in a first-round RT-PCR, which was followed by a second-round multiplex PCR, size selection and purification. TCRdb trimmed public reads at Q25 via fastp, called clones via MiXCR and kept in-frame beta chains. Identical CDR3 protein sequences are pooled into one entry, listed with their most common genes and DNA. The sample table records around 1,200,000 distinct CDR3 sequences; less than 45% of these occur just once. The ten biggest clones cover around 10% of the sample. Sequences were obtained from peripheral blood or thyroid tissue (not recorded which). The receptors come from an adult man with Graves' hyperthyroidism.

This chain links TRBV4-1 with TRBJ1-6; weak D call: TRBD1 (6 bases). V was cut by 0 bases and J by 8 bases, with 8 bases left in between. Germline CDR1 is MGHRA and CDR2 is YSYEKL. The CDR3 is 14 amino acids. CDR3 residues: CASSQEGADSPLHF. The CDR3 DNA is TGCGCCAGCAGCCAAGAGGGGGCAGATTCACCCCTCCACTTT.

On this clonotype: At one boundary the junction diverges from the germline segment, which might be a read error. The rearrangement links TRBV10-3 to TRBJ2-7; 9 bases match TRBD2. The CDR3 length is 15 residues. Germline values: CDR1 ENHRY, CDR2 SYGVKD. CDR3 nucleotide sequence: TGTGCCAGCAGTTACTCGAGTGGCGGGAGGGAAGAGCAGTACTTC. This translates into CASSYSSGGREEQYF.

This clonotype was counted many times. In DNA, the CDR3 is TGTGCCAGCAGCTTAAGCGGACAGGGCAATCAGCCCCAGCATTTT. Translation gives CASSLSGQGNQPQHF. The V call is TRBV12-3 or TRBV12-4, the J call TRBJ1-5, with 7 bases fitting TRBD1. J was trimmed by 2 bases and V by 6 bases; bases with no gene match: 7. The CDR3 covers 15 residues.

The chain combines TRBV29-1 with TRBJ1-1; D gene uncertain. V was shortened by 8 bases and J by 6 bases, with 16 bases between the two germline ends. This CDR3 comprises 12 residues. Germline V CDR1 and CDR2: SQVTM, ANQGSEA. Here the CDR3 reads CSLTFGQSEAFF. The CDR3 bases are TGCAGCTTAACTTTCGGGCAGTCTGAAGCTTTCTTT.

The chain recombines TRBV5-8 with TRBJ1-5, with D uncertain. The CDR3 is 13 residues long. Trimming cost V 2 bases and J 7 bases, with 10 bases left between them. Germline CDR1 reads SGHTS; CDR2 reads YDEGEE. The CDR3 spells CASSFGPSQPQHF. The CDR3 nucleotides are TGTGCCAGCAGCTTTGGTCCATCGCAGCCCCAGCATTTT.

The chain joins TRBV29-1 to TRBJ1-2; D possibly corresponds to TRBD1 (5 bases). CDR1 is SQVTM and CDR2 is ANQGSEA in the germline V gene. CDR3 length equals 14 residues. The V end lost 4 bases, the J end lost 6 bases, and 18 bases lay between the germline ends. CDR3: CSVGASGLRDGYTF. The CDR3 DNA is TGCAGCGTTGGAGCGTCGGGACTAAGAGATGGCTACACCTTC.

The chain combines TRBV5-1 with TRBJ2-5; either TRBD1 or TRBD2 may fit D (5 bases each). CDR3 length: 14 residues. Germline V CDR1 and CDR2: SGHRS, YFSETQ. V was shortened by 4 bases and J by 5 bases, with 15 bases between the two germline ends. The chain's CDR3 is CASSLQTEGETQYF. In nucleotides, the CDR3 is TGCGCCAGCAGCCTCCAGACAGAGGGGGAGACCCAGTACTTC.